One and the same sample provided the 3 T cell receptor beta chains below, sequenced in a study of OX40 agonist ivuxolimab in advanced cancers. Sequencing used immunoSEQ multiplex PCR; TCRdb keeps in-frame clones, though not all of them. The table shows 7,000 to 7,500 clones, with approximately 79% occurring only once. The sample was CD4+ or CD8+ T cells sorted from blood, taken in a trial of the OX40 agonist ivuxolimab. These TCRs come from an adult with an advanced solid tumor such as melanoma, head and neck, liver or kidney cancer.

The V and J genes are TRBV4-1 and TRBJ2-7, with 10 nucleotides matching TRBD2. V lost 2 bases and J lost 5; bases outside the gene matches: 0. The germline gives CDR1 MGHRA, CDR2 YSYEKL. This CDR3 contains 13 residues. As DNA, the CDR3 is TGCGCCAGCAGCCAACTAGCGGGGGACGAGCAGTACTTC. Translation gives CASSQLAGDEQYF.

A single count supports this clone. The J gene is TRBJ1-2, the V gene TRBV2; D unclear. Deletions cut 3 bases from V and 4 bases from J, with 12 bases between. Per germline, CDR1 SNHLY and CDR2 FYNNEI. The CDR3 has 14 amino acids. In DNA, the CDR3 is TGTGCCAGCAGTGACAGTACGGGAGGCTATGGCTACACCTTC. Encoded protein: CASSDSTGGYGYTF.

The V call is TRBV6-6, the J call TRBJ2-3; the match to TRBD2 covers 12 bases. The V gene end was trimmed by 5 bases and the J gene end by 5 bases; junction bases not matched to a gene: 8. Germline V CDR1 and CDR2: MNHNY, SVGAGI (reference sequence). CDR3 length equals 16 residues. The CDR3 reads CASSNLAGGAVDTQYF. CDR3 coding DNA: TGTGCCAGCAGTAACCTAGCGGGAGGGGCTGTAGATACGCAGTATTTT.